Listed below are T cell receptor beta chains from one sample, sequenced in a study of blood T cell repertoires in COVID-19. The data were produced by immunoSEQ multiplex PCR, yet TCRdb's version contains in-frame clones alone and is incomplete. The sample shows approximately 150,000 clones, around 90% of them seen only once. Sequenced: peripheral blood. The receptor set was obtained from a human donor in a cohort sampled during active COVID-19. The CDR3 runs from the conserved cysteine through the conserved F or W. The order of the fields is clone size, D gene, J gene, V gene, CDR3 DNA, CDR3 protein. D genes are given only for firm matches. Size is omitted from some rows. Given values are once, few, many or a class for expanded clones.

clone_size: NA
d_call: TRBD1
j_call: TRBJ2-2
v_call: TRBV7-3
cdr3_nt: TGTGCCAGCAGCCGGGACAGGGGAAGCGCCGGGGAGCTGTTTTTT
cdr3_aa: CASSRDRGSAGELFF

clone_size: NA
d_call: TRBD1
j_call: TRBJ1-2
v_call: TRBV27
cdr3_nt: TGTGCCAGCACTTCGACTCCGGGACAGGGGGATGGCTACACCTTC
cdr3_aa: CASTSTPGQGDGYTF

clone_size: NA
d_call: NA
j_call: TRBJ2-6
v_call: TRBV19
cdr3_nt: TGTGCCAGTACGCTGGCCTCTGGGGCCAACGTCCTGACTTTC
cdr3_aa: CASTLASGANVLTF

clone_size: NA
d_call: NA
j_call: TRBJ1-1
v_call: TRBV29-1
cdr3_nt: TGCAGCGTTGAAAGTTCGGGGTCAGAAGCTTTCTTT
cdr3_aa: CSVESSGSEAFF

clone_size: NA
d_call: NA
j_call: TRBJ1-1
v_call: TRBV21-1
cdr3_nt: TGTGCCAGCAGCAAAGGGGGACAGGGGGTAACTGAAGCTTTCTTT
cdr3_aa: CASSKGGQGVTEAFF

clone_size: NA
d_call: NA
j_call: TRBJ1-1
v_call: TRBV5-1
cdr3_nt: TGCGCCAGCAGCCGCTTACAGGGTAACACTGAAGCTTTCTTT
cdr3_aa: CASSRLQGNTEAFF

clone_size: NA
d_call: TRBD2
j_call: TRBJ2-2
v_call: TRBV7-2
cdr3_nt: TGTGCCAGCAGCTTTCGGGCGGGGGGCCTGAACACCGGGGAGCTGTTTTTT
cdr3_aa: CASSFRAGGLNTGELFF

clone_size: NA
d_call: NA
j_call: TRBJ2-2
v_call: TRBV5-1
cdr3_nt: TGCGCCAGCGGCGGCACCTCGTACACCGGGGAGCTGTTTTTT
cdr3_aa: CASGGTSYTGELFF

clone_size: NA
d_call: TRBD1
j_call: TRBJ1-4
v_call: TRBV4-1
cdr3_nt: TGCGCCAGCAGCCAAAGACAGGGCTCAACTAATGAAAAACTGTTTTTT
cdr3_aa: CASSQRQGSTNEKLFF

clone_size: NA
d_call: NA
j_call: TRBJ1-2
v_call: TRBV2
cdr3_nt: TGTGCCAGCCACTACGGGGGGCAGGGCTACACCTTC
cdr3_aa: CASHYGGQGYTF

clone_size: NA
d_call: TRBD1
j_call: TRBJ2-7
v_call: TRBV7-8
cdr3_nt: TGTGCCAGCAGCTTAGCGGGACAGGCGTACTTC
cdr3_aa: CASSLAGQAYF

clone_size: once
d_call: TRBD1
j_call: TRBJ2-5
v_call: TRBV7-6
cdr3_nt: TGTGCCAGCAGCTTAAGGGTAACAGGGGGCGGCGAGACCCAGTACTTC
cdr3_aa: CASSLRVTGGGETQYF

clone_size: NA
d_call: TRBD1
j_call: TRBJ2-7
v_call: TRBV12-3/TRBV12-4
cdr3_nt: TGTGCCAGCAGCTTCAGACAGGGCCTCGAGCAGTACTTC
cdr3_aa: CASSFRQGLEQYF

clone_size: NA
d_call: NA
j_call: TRBJ1-2
v_call: TRBV19
cdr3_nt: TGTGCCAGTAGTATCTCGGGTCCTAACTATGGCTACACCTTC
cdr3_aa: CASSISGPNYGYTF

clone_size: NA
d_call: TRBD1
j_call: TRBJ1-5
v_call: TRBV2
cdr3_nt: TGTGCCAGCAGTTCGGACAGGAATCAGCCCCAGCATTTT
cdr3_aa: CASSSDRNQPQHF

clone_size: NA
d_call: NA
j_call: TRBJ1-5
v_call: TRBV2
cdr3_nt: TGTGCCAGCCACAGGGAGGGTCAGCCCCAGCATTTT
cdr3_aa: CASHREGQPQHF

clone_size: NA
d_call: NA
j_call: TRBJ1-4
v_call: TRBV27
cdr3_nt: NA
cdr3_aa: CASSTSGGGEKLFF

clone_size: NA
d_call: NA
j_call: TRBJ1-1
v_call: TRBV5-1
cdr3_nt: TGCGCCAGCAGCTCCGGGAGGGACACTGAAGCTTTCTTT
cdr3_aa: CASSSGRDTEAFF

clone_size: NA
d_call: NA
j_call: TRBJ1-1
v_call: TRBV4-1
cdr3_nt: TGCGCCAGCAGCCAAGTCTTCAGCGCGAACACTGAAGCTTTCTTT
cdr3_aa: CASSQVFSANTEAFF

clone_size: few
d_call: TRBD1
j_call: TRBJ1-5
v_call: TRBV6-6
cdr3_nt: TGTGCCAGCAGTTCGACAGGGTCCCATCAGCCCCAGCATTTT
cdr3_aa: CASSSTGSHQPQHF

clone_size: NA
d_call: NA
j_call: TRBJ2-3
v_call: TRBV4-1
cdr3_nt: TGCGCCAGCAGCCAAACAGGCACAGATACGCAGTATTTT
cdr3_aa: CASSQTGTDTQYF

clone_size: NA
d_call: NA
j_call: TRBJ2-5
v_call: TRBV4-1
cdr3_nt: TGCGCCAGCAGCCAAGGGGGGGACGGTGGGACCCAGTACTTC
cdr3_aa: CASSQGGDGGTQYF

clone_size: NA
d_call: NA
j_call: TRBJ1-5
v_call: TRBV18
cdr3_nt: TGTGCCAGCTCACCATCGACAGGTCTAAGCAATCAGCCCCAGCATTTT
cdr3_aa: CASSPSTGLSNQPQHF

clone_size: few
d_call: NA
j_call: TRBJ1-6
v_call: TRBV6-6
cdr3_nt: TGTGCCAGCAGTCCACCCCGGGGGGACTCCTATAATTCACCCCTCCACTTT
cdr3_aa: CASSPPRGDSYNSPLHF

clone_size: NA
d_call: NA
j_call: TRBJ1-1
v_call: TRBV11-2
cdr3_nt: TGTGCCAGCAGCCCCTTCCTTCGGGGAGGGTTCACTGAAGCTTTCTTT
cdr3_aa: CASSPFLRGGFTEAFF

clone_size: NA
d_call: NA
j_call: TRBJ1-3
v_call: TRBV5-1
cdr3_nt: TGCGCCAGCAGCGCGACAGGCATCCCTGGAAACACCATATATTTT
cdr3_aa: CASSATGIPGNTIYF

clone_size: NA
d_call: NA
j_call: TRBJ1-2
v_call: TRBV18
cdr3_nt: TGTGCCAGCTCACCACCGGGAGGAGGGAGCTATGGCTACACCTTC
cdr3_aa: CASSPPGGGSYGYTF

clone_size: NA
d_call: TRBD1
j_call: TRBJ2-2
v_call: TRBV19
cdr3_nt: TGTGCCAGTAGTCCGGGACAGGGATATATAGGGGAGCTGTTTTTT
cdr3_aa: CASSPGQGYIGELFF

clone_size: NA
d_call: TRBD2
j_call: TRBJ2-3
v_call: TRBV7-2
cdr3_nt: TGTGCCAGCAGCCTCCTAGCGGGGACAGATACGCAGTATTTT
cdr3_aa: CASSLLAGTDTQYF

clone_size: few
d_call: TRBD1
j_call: TRBJ1-3
v_call: TRBV2
cdr3_nt: TGTGCCAGCAGTCCAGGACAGGCTAACTCTGGAAACACCATATATTTT
cdr3_aa: CASSPGQANSGNTIYF

clone_size: NA
d_call: TRBD2
j_call: TRBJ2-1
v_call: TRBV27
cdr3_nt: TGTGCCAGCAGCCTTGGACTAGCGGCCTACAATGAGCAGTTCTTC
cdr3_aa: CASSLGLAAYNEQFF

clone_size: once
d_call: NA
j_call: TRBJ2-2
v_call: TRBV10-3
cdr3_nt: TGTGCCATCCGGGGCCAGGGGACAAACACCGGGGAGCTGTTTTTT
cdr3_aa: CAIRGQGTNTGELFF

clone_size: NA
d_call: NA
j_call: TRBJ2-3
v_call: TRBV15
cdr3_nt: TGTGCCGCCAGCAGAGATCGGGTCCGCACAGATACGCAGTATTTT
cdr3_aa: CAASRDRVRTDTQYF

clone_size: NA
d_call: NA
j_call: TRBJ2-1
v_call: TRBV27
cdr3_nt: TGTGCCAGCAGCACAGCGGTAACTTACAATGAGCAGTTCTTC
cdr3_aa: CASSTAVTYNEQFF

clone_size: once
d_call: NA
j_call: TRBJ1-2
v_call: TRBV27
cdr3_nt: TGTGCCAGCAGTTTTGGGGGCGCGAACTATGGCTACACCTTC
cdr3_aa: CASSFGGANYGYTF

clone_size: NA
d_call: TRBD1
j_call: TRBJ2-1
v_call: TRBV19
cdr3_nt: TGTGCCAGTAGTATAGGGACAGGGGCTCTCGATGAGCAGTTCTTC
cdr3_aa: CASSIGTGALDEQFF

clone_size: NA
d_call: TRBD1
j_call: TRBJ2-2
v_call: TRBV9
cdr3_nt: TGTGCCAGCAGCCCCCCGGGACAGGGGAACACCGGGGAGCTGTTTTTT
cdr3_aa: CASSPPGQGNTGELFF

clone_size: NA
d_call: NA
j_call: TRBJ1-2
v_call: TRBV5-4
cdr3_nt: TGTGCCAGCAGGACGGGCCTCGGGGACTATGGCTACACCTTC
cdr3_aa: CASRTGLGDYGYTF

clone_size: NA
d_call: NA
j_call: TRBJ1-2
v_call: TRBV4-1
cdr3_nt: TGCGCCAGCAGCCAAGTGAGAAGGGGGAACTATGGCTACACCTTC
cdr3_aa: CASSQVRRGNYGYTF

clone_size: NA
d_call: NA
j_call: TRBJ1-2
v_call: TRBV10-1
cdr3_nt: TGCGCCAGCAGTGAGTCAGGGGATGGCTACACCTTC
cdr3_aa: CASSESGDGYTF

clone_size: NA
d_call: NA
j_call: TRBJ2-5
v_call: TRBV7-2
cdr3_nt: TGTGCCAGCAGCTTCGCCCCGCTAAGCTCTTATCGGGAGACCCAGTACTTC
cdr3_aa: CASSFAPLSSYRETQYF

clone_size: NA
d_call: NA
j_call: TRBJ2-7
v_call: TRBV3-1/TRBV3-2
cdr3_nt: TGTGCCAGCAGCCAAGGACTGACCGGATACGAGCAGTACTTC
cdr3_aa: CASSQGLTGYEQYF

clone_size: NA
d_call: NA
j_call: TRBJ1-5
v_call: TRBV5-8
cdr3_nt: TGTGCCAGCAGCTTCCGAGTAAATAGCAATCAGCCCCAGCATTTT
cdr3_aa: CASSFRVNSNQPQHF

clone_size: NA
d_call: NA
j_call: TRBJ2-1
v_call: TRBV7-9
cdr3_nt: TGTGCCAGCAGCTTGAGACAGGCTCTAAATGAGCAGTTCTTC
cdr3_aa: CASSLRQALNEQFF

clone_size: NA
d_call: NA
j_call: TRBJ1-4
v_call: TRBV19
cdr3_nt: TGTGCCAGTAGTCCCGGGACGGGAGGTGAAAAACTGTTTTTT
cdr3_aa: CASSPGTGGEKLFF

clone_size: NA
d_call: NA
j_call: TRBJ1-1
v_call: TRBV10-2
cdr3_nt: TGCGCCAGCACCATGTGGGGCGGGGGTTCGGAAGCTTTCTTT
cdr3_aa: CASTMWGGGSEAFF

clone_size: NA
d_call: NA
j_call: TRBJ1-3
v_call: TRBV6-5
cdr3_nt: TGTGCCAGCACGAAGGGGTTCAATGAAAACACCATATATTTT
cdr3_aa: CASTKGFNENTIYF

clone_size: NA
d_call: NA
j_call: TRBJ2-2
v_call: TRBV24-1
cdr3_nt: TGTGCCACCAGTGATCCGCGGGGTCCCACCGGGGAGCTGTTTTTT
cdr3_aa: CATSDPRGPTGELFF

clone_size: few
d_call: TRBD2
j_call: TRBJ2-5
v_call: TRBV6-1
cdr3_nt: TGTGCCAGCAGTGAACTAGCGGGGGGGCCAGAGACCCAGTACTTC
cdr3_aa: CASSELAGGPETQYF

clone_size: NA
d_call: NA
j_call: TRBJ1-2
v_call: TRBV5-5
cdr3_nt: TGTGCCAGCAGCCGGCGGGGAATGTCCAACTATGGCTACACCTTC
cdr3_aa: CASSRRGMSNYGYTF

clone_size: NA
d_call: NA
j_call: TRBJ2-5
v_call: TRBV7-8
cdr3_nt: TGTGCCAGCAGCTTGACCAGCGGGACCCAGTACTTC
cdr3_aa: CASSLTSGTQYF

clone_size: NA
d_call: TRBD1
j_call: TRBJ1-5
v_call: TRBV18
cdr3_nt: TGTGCCAGCTCACCACCACAGGGGACGAGCAATCAGCCCCAGCATTTT
cdr3_aa: CASSPPQGTSNQPQHF

clone_size: NA
d_call: NA
j_call: TRBJ1-4
v_call: TRBV18
cdr3_nt: TGTGCCAGCTCACCACCCAGAGGAGGCTTCTATAATGAAAAACTGTTTTTT
cdr3_aa: CASSPPRGGFYNEKLFF

clone_size: NA
d_call: TRBD2
j_call: TRBJ2-1
v_call: TRBV9
cdr3_nt: TGTGCCAGCAGCGTAGGAGTAGCGGGGGGGTACAATGAGCAGTTCTTC
cdr3_aa: CASSVGVAGGYNEQFF